This T cell receptor beta chain was identified during a study of identical twins. Germline V gene data show CDR1 as MGHRA and CDR2 as YSYEKL. V was trimmed by 0 bases and J by 8 bases, leaving 4 bases between them. The CDR3 extends over 11 amino acids. Template switching supplied a universal primer site; unique molecular identifiers were carried on the cDNA. One entry per CDR3 protein, called by TCRdb with MiXCR from the 5' RACE reads. The sample contains approximately 1.8 million distinct CDR3 sequences, about 32% of which appear only once. The TCR comes from a newborn girl in good health. The genes are TRBV4-1 and TRBJ1-1; D unclear. Material for sequencing was cord blood. CDR3 protein: CASSQDGEAFF. The CDR3 DNA is TGCGCCAGCAGCCAAGACGGGGAAGCTTTCTTT.